This is a list of T cell receptor beta chains from one sample in a study of T cell changes during pregnancy in multiple sclerosis. Data came from immunoSEQ multiplex PCR; TCRdb stores just in-frame clones and leaves some out. Of approximately 61,000 clones in the sample, around 90% were seen once. The sequenced sample was peripheral blood, obtained in the first trimester of pregnancy. These receptors all stem from a female donor with multiple sclerosis, enrolled in a pregnancy study. Each CDR3 is given with its conserved first and last residue. A D gene is named only where the DNA matches it firmly. The size entry is marked missing in some rows and otherwise reads once, few, many or a size class.

J gene: TRBJ1-1
CDR3 length: 16
D gene: TRBD1
V gene: TRBV10-3
clone size: NA
CDR3 DNA: TGTGCCATCAGTGAGGCGGACAGGGGGGTTTGGACTGAAGCTTTCTTT
CDR3 protein: CAISEADRGVWTEAFF

J gene: TRBJ1-5
CDR3 length: 13
D gene: NA
V gene: TRBV2
clone size: once
CDR3 DNA: TGTGCCAGCATGGCGGGTAGCAATCAGCCCCAGCATTTT
CDR3 protein: CASMAGSNQPQHF

J gene: TRBJ1-2
CDR3 length: 16
D gene: TRBD1
V gene: TRBV28
clone size: NA
CDR3 DNA: TGTGCCAGCAGTTTGAGGAGGGGCAGGGGGAGTGTAGGCTACACCTTC
CDR3 protein: CASSLRRGRGSVGYTF

J gene: TRBJ1-1
CDR3 length: 14
D gene: NA
V gene: TRBV5-6
clone size: many
CDR3 DNA: TGTGCCAGCAGCTTGATGCGGCCAAACACTGAAGCTTTCTTT
CDR3 protein: CASSLMRPNTEAFF

J gene: TRBJ1-5
CDR3 length: 14
D gene: NA
V gene: TRBV5-6
clone size: NA
CDR3 DNA: TGTGCCAGCAGCTTGACAATGGGCAATCAGCCCCAGCATTTT
CDR3 protein: CASSLTMGNQPQHF

J gene: TRBJ2-1
CDR3 length: 15
D gene: TRBD2
V gene: TRBV28
clone size: NA
CDR3 DNA: TGTGCCAGCAGCCCTCCTAGCGGGGTCTACAATGAGCAGTTCTTC
CDR3 protein: CASSPPSGVYNEQFF

J gene: TRBJ2-7
CDR3 length: 12
D gene: NA
V gene: TRBV30
clone size: NA
CDR3 DNA: TGTGCCTGGAACGATGAACGGGGCGAGCAGTACTTC
CDR3 protein: CAWNDERGEQYF

J gene: TRBJ1-5
CDR3 length: 15
D gene: NA
V gene: TRBV6-5
clone size: NA
CDR3 DNA: TGTGCCAGCAGCCTGGACAGATTTAGCAATCAGCCCCAGCATTTT
CDR3 protein: CASSLDRFSNQPQHF

J gene: TRBJ1-1
CDR3 length: 14
D gene: NA
V gene: TRBV4-1
clone size: NA
CDR3 DNA: TGCGCCAGCAGCCACCCCTCTCGGGGCACTGAAGCTTTCTTT
CDR3 protein: CASSHPSRGTEAFF

J gene: TRBJ2-7
CDR3 length: 13
D gene: NA
V gene: TRBV30
clone size: NA
CDR3 DNA: TGTGCCTGGGACAGGATTAGCTCCTACGAGCAGTACTTC
CDR3 protein: CAWDRISSYEQYF

J gene: TRBJ2-3
CDR3 length: 16
D gene: TRBD2
V gene: TRBV7-9
clone size: NA
CDR3 DNA: TGTGCCAGCAGTCCTCCGGGACTACCTAGCACAGATACGCAGTATTTT
CDR3 protein: CASSPPGLPSTDTQYF

J gene: TRBJ2-2
CDR3 length: 15
D gene: NA
V gene: TRBV5-4
clone size: NA
CDR3 DNA: TGTGCCAGCAGCTTGGGGGAGTCGGGAACCGGGGAGCTGTTTTTT
CDR3 protein: CASSLGESGTGELFF

J gene: TRBJ2-2
CDR3 length: 16
D gene: TRBD2
V gene: TRBV5-1
clone size: once
CDR3 DNA: TGCGCCAGCAGCCGGACTAGCGGGCTGAACACCGGGGAGCTGTTTTTT
CDR3 protein: CASSRTSGLNTGELFF

J gene: TRBJ1-4
CDR3 length: 14
D gene: NA
V gene: TRBV10-3
clone size: NA
CDR3 DNA: TGTGCCATCAGTGGAGGTGAACCAAATGAAAAACTGTTTTTT
CDR3 protein: CAISGGEPNEKLFF

J gene: TRBJ1-5
CDR3 length: 13
D gene: TRBD1
V gene: TRBV7-2
clone size: NA
CDR3 DNA: TGTGCCAGCAGCGGGACAGGAAATCAGCCCCAGCATTTT
CDR3 protein: CASSGTGNQPQHF

J gene: TRBJ1-5
CDR3 length: 16
D gene: TRBD1
V gene: TRBV30
clone size: NA
CDR3 DNA: TGTGCCTGGGGTAGACGGGGGACAGGGGGCAATCAGCCCCAGCATTTT
CDR3 protein: CAWGRRGTGGNQPQHF

J gene: TRBJ2-7
CDR3 length: 14
D gene: TRBD2
V gene: TRBV11-2
clone size: NA
CDR3 DNA: TGTGCCAGCAGCTTAGTAGCGGGAGTCAATGAGCAGTACTTC
CDR3 protein: CASSLVAGVNEQYF

J gene: TRBJ2-5
CDR3 length: 13
D gene: TRBD1
V gene: TRBV7-2
clone size: NA
CDR3 DNA: TGTGCCAGCAGCTTACAGGGGGCAGAGACCCAGTACTTC
CDR3 protein: CASSLQGAETQYF

J gene: TRBJ1-5
CDR3 length: 15
D gene: TRBD1
V gene: TRBV28
clone size: NA
CDR3 DNA: TGTGCCAGCAGTCCGGGACAGGGGGCCAATCAGCCCCAGCATTTT
CDR3 protein: CASSPGQGANQPQHF

J gene: TRBJ1-1
CDR3 length: 13
D gene: TRBD1
V gene: TRBV30
clone size: NA
CDR3 DNA: TGTGCCTGGAACAGGGGGCTTGGCACTGAAGCTTTCTTT
CDR3 protein: CAWNRGLGTEAFF

J gene: TRBJ1-3
CDR3 length: 14
D gene: NA
V gene: TRBV19
clone size: NA
CDR3 DNA: TGTGCCAGTAGTATTACAGGGCGAGGGTACACCATATATTTT
CDR3 protein: CASSITGRGYTIYF

J gene: TRBJ1-5
CDR3 length: 19
D gene: NA
V gene: TRBV19
clone size: NA
CDR3 DNA: TGTGCCAGTAGTATAACCGGGACCAGGGAGGGTCGGGGGCCTCGGTCCCAGCATTTT
CDR3 protein: CASSITGTREGRGPRSQHF

J gene: TRBJ2-2
CDR3 length: 14
D gene: NA
V gene: TRBV18
clone size: NA
CDR3 DNA: TGTGCCAGCTCATATAGCGGCAACACCGGGGAGCTGTTTTTT
CDR3 protein: CASSYSGNTGELFF

J gene: TRBJ2-4
CDR3 length: 14
D gene: NA
V gene: TRBV6-5
clone size: NA
CDR3 DNA: TGTGCCAGCAGTCTGTCCTTAGCCAAAAACATTCAGTACTTC
CDR3 protein: CASSLSLAKNIQYF

J gene: TRBJ2-5
CDR3 length: 12
D gene: NA
V gene: TRBV6-5
clone size: once
CDR3 DNA: TGTGCCAGCAGTTACCCCGGGGGGACCCAGTACTTC
CDR3 protein: CASSYPGGTQYF

J gene: TRBJ2-3
CDR3 length: 14
D gene: TRBD2
V gene: TRBV30
clone size: NA
CDR3 DNA: TGTGCCTGGAGAAGGCGGGAGGGAGTAGATACGCAGTATTTT
CDR3 protein: CAWRRREGVDTQYF

J gene: TRBJ2-2
CDR3 length: 16
D gene: TRBD1
V gene: TRBV9
clone size: NA
CDR3 DNA: TGTGCCAGCAGCGCCGAACAGGGGAAGAACACCGGGGAGCTGTTTTTT
CDR3 protein: CASSAEQGKNTGELFF

J gene: TRBJ1-5
CDR3 length: 16
D gene: TRBD1
V gene: TRBV28
clone size: NA
CDR3 DNA: TGTGCCAGCAGTTCAACGGACAGGGACGGCAATCAGCCCCAGCATTTT
CDR3 protein: CASSSTDRDGNQPQHF

J gene: TRBJ2-7
CDR3 length: 13
D gene: NA
V gene: TRBV2
clone size: NA
CDR3 DNA: TGTGCCAGCACTAGCTCACCCTCCTACGAGCAGTACTTC
CDR3 protein: CASTSSPSYEQYF

J gene: TRBJ2-3
CDR3 length: 15
D gene: TRBD2
V gene: TRBV4-1
clone size: NA
CDR3 DNA: TGCGCCAGCAGCCAGTCGGGAGGTCGGGTAGATACGCAGTATTTT
CDR3 protein: CASSQSGGRVDTQYF

J gene: TRBJ2-7
CDR3 length: 14
D gene: NA
V gene: TRBV4-1
clone size: NA
CDR3 DNA: TGCGCCAGCAGCCAAGAGGTGGCAGACTACGAGCAGTACTTC
CDR3 protein: CASSQEVADYEQYF

J gene: TRBJ2-7
CDR3 length: 14
D gene: NA
V gene: TRBV6-1
clone size: once
CDR3 DNA: TGTGCCAGCAGTGAAGATATCCTAGTCTACGAGCAGTACTTC
CDR3 protein: CASSEDILVYEQYF

J gene: TRBJ2-7
CDR3 length: 14
D gene: NA
V gene: TRBV5-4
clone size: few
CDR3 DNA: TGTGCCAGCAGCTTCGCGGGCGCTGCCTACGAGCAGTACTTC
CDR3 protein: CASSFAGAAYEQYF

J gene: TRBJ2-1
CDR3 length: 16
D gene: TRBD1
V gene: TRBV4-2
clone size: NA
CDR3 DNA: TGTGCCAGCAGCCAAGAGACAGGGATCTTCTACAATGAGCAGTTCTTC
CDR3 protein: CASSQETGIFYNEQFF

J gene: TRBJ1-1
CDR3 length: 15
D gene: NA
V gene: TRBV6-6
clone size: NA
CDR3 DNA: TGTGCCAGCAGTTACTCGTTAGAAATGAACACTGAAGCTTTCTTT
CDR3 protein: CASSYSLEMNTEAFF

J gene: TRBJ2-3
CDR3 length: 15
D gene: TRBD2
V gene: TRBV5-1
clone size: once
CDR3 DNA: TGCGCCAGCAGCTTGGGAGGGACTAGCGGGAGTGCGCAGTATTTT
CDR3 protein: CASSLGGTSGSAQYF

J gene: TRBJ2-3
CDR3 length: 13
D gene: NA
V gene: TRBV7-9
clone size: NA
CDR3 DNA: TGTGCCAGCAGCTTTCTTCCGGCAGATACGCAGTATTTT
CDR3 protein: CASSFLPADTQYF

J gene: TRBJ1-5
CDR3 length: 13
D gene: NA
V gene: TRBV10-3
clone size: NA
CDR3 DNA: TGTGCCATCAGCCCCTCGTCCTTCGAGCCCCAGCATTTT
CDR3 protein: CAISPSSFEPQHF

J gene: TRBJ2-5
CDR3 length: 14
D gene: TRBD2
V gene: TRBV9
clone size: NA
CDR3 DNA: TGTGCCAGCAGCGTAGGGGGGGGCCAAGAGACCCAGTACTTC
CDR3 protein: CASSVGGGQETQYF

J gene: TRBJ1-2
CDR3 length: 13
D gene: NA
V gene: TRBV5-4
clone size: NA
CDR3 DNA: TGTGCCAGCAGCTTGCCGGGGGACTATGGCTACACCTTC
CDR3 protein: CASSLPGDYGYTF

J gene: TRBJ2-2
CDR3 length: 13
D gene: TRBD1
V gene: TRBV9
clone size: NA
CDR3 DNA: TGTGCCAGCAGCTTACAGGGGACCGGGGAGCTGTTTTTT
CDR3 protein: CASSLQGTGELFF

J gene: TRBJ1-3
CDR3 length: 20
D gene: TRBD1
V gene: TRBV14
clone size: NA
CDR3 DNA: TGTGCCAGCAGCCAATATTCAGGGACAGACGTTTTCTTATTTGGAAACACCATATATTTT
CDR3 protein: CASSQYSGTDVFLFGNTIYF

J gene: TRBJ2-7
CDR3 length: 16
D gene: NA
V gene: TRBV18
clone size: NA
CDR3 DNA: TGTGCCAGCTCCTCGTTGGAGACAGATTTCTCCTACGAGCAGTACTTC
CDR3 protein: CASSSLETDFSYEQYF

J gene: TRBJ1-1
CDR3 length: 15
D gene: NA
V gene: TRBV19
clone size: NA
CDR3 DNA: TGTGCCAGTAGTTCTACAGGGCTCATGAACACTGAAGCTTTCTTT
CDR3 protein: CASSSTGLMNTEAFF

J gene: TRBJ2-2
CDR3 length: 15
D gene: NA
V gene: TRBV11-2
clone size: NA
CDR3 DNA: TGTGCCAGCAGCTCAGCGACTAGATCCACCGGGGAGCTGTTTTTT
CDR3 protein: CASSSATRSTGELFF

J gene: TRBJ2-3
CDR3 length: 15
D gene: NA
V gene: TRBV7-3
clone size: NA
CDR3 DNA: TGTGCCAGCAGCTTAGCTCTGCCTAGTGCAGATACGCAGTATTTT
CDR3 protein: CASSLALPSADTQYF

J gene: TRBJ1-2
CDR3 length: 16
D gene: TRBD1
V gene: TRBV19
clone size: few
CDR3 DNA: TGTGCCAGTAGTAGAAGCGGGACAGGGTGGAGCGGGGGCTACACCTTC
CDR3 protein: CASSRSGTGWSGGYTF

J gene: TRBJ2-1
CDR3 length: 15
D gene: NA
V gene: TRBV9
clone size: NA
CDR3 DNA: TGTGCCAGCACCCAGCGGGCCAGCTCCTACAATGAGCAGTTCTTC
CDR3 protein: CASTQRASSYNEQFF

J gene: TRBJ2-7
CDR3 length: 15
D gene: NA
V gene: TRBV7-9
clone size: NA
CDR3 DNA: TGTGCCAGCAGCCAGATACGGGGGTCAGGCTACGAGCAGTACTTC
CDR3 protein: CASSQIRGSGYEQYF

J gene: TRBJ2-3
CDR3 length: 15
D gene: TRBD2
V gene: TRBV5-1
clone size: NA
CDR3 DNA: TGCGCCAGCAGCTTGGATCTAGCGGCTACAGATACGCAGTATTTT
CDR3 protein: CASSLDLAATDTQYF